The 19 T cell receptor beta chains given below trace back to one sample, sequenced in a study of blood T cell repertoires in COVID-19. Here immunoSEQ multiplex PCR was the method, and the copy in TCRdb shows in-frame clones only, minus some. The table records some 380,000 clones, roughly 86% of them present only once. Sequencing was performed on peripheral blood. The receptors derive from a human donor with acute or convalescent COVID-19. The donor label of this sample is uncertain.

The chain uses TRBV2 and TRBJ2-2; D is perhaps TRBD2 (6 bases). V was trimmed by 6 bases and J by 5 bases, leaving 16 bases between them. The germline V gene encodes CDR1 SNHLY and CDR2 FYNNEI. This CDR3 comprises 15 residues. CDR3 sequence: CASSPLGGTTGELFF. In DNA form, the CDR3 reads TGTGCCAGCAGCCCCCTAGGAGGGACGACCGGGGAGCTGTTTTTT.

The rearrangement joins TRBV5-1 to TRBJ2-7; 8 bases align to TRBD2. CDR1 and CDR2 (germline): SGHRS, YFSETQ. The CDR3 has 14 residues. V lost 4 bases and J lost 4; bases outside the gene matches: 7. Here the CDR3 reads CASSSGLALYEQYF. In DNA, the CDR3 is TGCGCCAGCAGCAGCGGACTAGCCTTATACGAGCAGTACTTC.

The gene calls are TRBV10-2 and TRBJ1-3, with 8 bases lining up with TRBD1. The CDR3 consists of 16 residues. CDR1 WSHSY and CDR2 SAAADI come from the germline V gene. Trimming removed 0 bases from V and 2 bases from J; junction bases left unmatched: 3. CDR3 sequence reads: CASSESWDRTGNTIYF. DNA for the CDR3: TGCGCCAGCAGTGAGTCGTGGGACAGGACTGGAAACACCATATATTTT.

The V call is TRBV18, the J call TRBJ1-1, with D possibly TRBD1 on 6 matching bases. Deletions cut 0 bases from V and 5 bases from J, with 10 bases between. Germline lookup yields CDR1 KGHSH and CDR2 LQKENI. The CDR3 has 14 residues. The DNA for the CDR3 is TGTGCCAGCTCACCACCGAGGGGGACAACTGAAGCTTTCTTT. It translates to CASSPPRGTTEAFF.

The V gene is TRBV6-5, the J gene TRBJ1-5; 9 positions match TRBD1. Germline V CDR1 and CDR2: MNHEY, SVGAGI. J gave up 7 bases and V 5 bases, and 9 bases lay outside the gene matches. The CDR3 consists of 15 residues. The DNA for the CDR3 is TGTGCCAGCAGTCAGTTTTGGACAGGGGAGCAGCCCCAGCATTTT. It encodes CASSQFWTGEQPQHF.

This sequence joins TRBV7-6 and TRBJ1-5; D is unclear. V was shortened by 2 bases and J by 0 bases, with 14 bases between the two germline ends. The V gene's germline CDR1 is SGHVS and CDR2 FNYEAQ. The CDR3 totals 17 residues. The CDR3 bases are TGTGCCAGCAGCTTATCGAGGAGGAACGATAGCAATCAGCCCCAGCATTTT. Amino acids: CASSLSRRNDSNQPQHF.

A word on this clone: Other DNA sequences of this sample code for an identical CDR3. This chain links TRBV6-5 with TRBJ2-3; 9 nucleotides match TRBD1. J lost 6 bases, V lost 6 bases, and 7 bases had no gene match. This CDR3 spans 14 amino acids. Germline lookup yields CDR1 MNHEY and CDR2 SVGAGI. CDR3 DNA sequence: TGTGCCAGCAGGACAGGGGGAGGTGGGGATACGCAGTATTTT. The encoded protein is CASRTGGGGDTQYF.

This chain links TRBV18 with TRBJ2-7, with no clear D. Germline loops: CDR1 KGHSH, CDR2 LQKENI. The CDR3 sequence is 16 residues long. V lost 4 bases and J lost 3, with 19 bases in between. The CDR3 region has the DNA TGTGCCAGCTCACTTACCCAGACACCACAGCACTACGAGCAGTACTTC. It codes for CASSLTQTPQHYEQYF.

The rearrangement uses TRBV4-1 and TRBJ1-6; D gene uncertain. The germline V gene has CDR1 MGHRA and CDR2 YSYEKL. Trimming removed 1 base at V and 6 bases at J, with 13 bases between. This CDR3 spans 16 amino acids. The CDR3 coding sequence is TGCGCCAGCAGCCAAGCCGTCCCGGTCGGTAATTCACCCCTCCACTTT. Protein sequence: CASSQAVPVGNSPLHF.

The chain carries TRBV6-2 or TRBV6-3 and TRBJ2-1, with 13 nucleotides matching TRBD2. The germline V gene has CDR1 MNHEY and CDR2 SVGEGT. With 4 bases clipped from V and 6 bases from J, the junction kept 9 bases outside the gene matches. This CDR3 contains 17 residues. The CDR3 loop is CASSWPAGLAGFNEQFF. In DNA form, the CDR3 reads TGTGCCAGCAGTTGGCCCGCGGGACTAGCGGGGTTCAATGAGCAGTTCTTC.

The chain combines TRBV6-4 with TRBJ2-2, with TRBD1 as a possible D gene (5 bases). This CDR3 region has 14 residues. Germline V CDR1 and CDR2: MRHNA, SNTAGT. V was clipped by 5 bases and J by 4 bases, with 11 bases between them. The CDR3 sequence is CASSWGSTTGELFF. The DNA for the CDR3 is TGTGCCAGCAGTTGGGGCAGTACCACCGGGGAGCTGTTTTTT.

The chain couples TRBV5-6 to TRBJ1-2; D uncertain. CDR3 length: 14 amino acids. Trimming pared 3 bases from V and 4 bases from J, leaving 13 bases between. The germline CDR1 and CDR2 sequences are SGHDT and YYEEEE. The chain's CDR3 is CASSSTVGPYGYTF. The CDR3 DNA sequence: TGTGCCAGCAGCTCAACGGTGGGCCCCTATGGCTACACCTTC.

The chain joins TRBV5-1 to TRBJ1-2, with 8 bases aligning to TRBD1. Losses at the gene ends were 4 bases for V and 11 bases for J; bases not matched to a gene: 7. CDR3 length: 12 amino acids. CDR1 SGHRS and CDR2 YFSETQ come from the germline V gene. CDR3 in DNA: TGCGCCAGCAGCAGAGGACAGGGACAGTACACCTTC. Protein: CASSRGQGQYTF.

V is TRBV24-1 and J is TRBJ1-5; D gene unclear. Trimming removed 3 bases at V and 6 bases at J, with 14 bases between. The CDR3 spans 15 residues. Germline CDR1 KGHDR, CDR2 SFDVKD. The CDR3 loop is CATSDPTTSSQPQHF. The CDR3 DNA reads TGTGCCACCAGTGATCCAACTACATCCAGTCAGCCCCAGCATTTT.

The V and J genes are TRBV9 and TRBJ1-1; 9 positions agree with TRBD1. The CDR3 covers 16 residues. Per the germline V gene, CDR1 is SGDLS and CDR2 is YYNGEE. V was pared by 4 bases and J by 5 bases, with 12 bases of the junction left unmatched. CDR3 coding DNA: TGTGCCAGCAGCCCCAAGGGACAGGGAAGGGGGACTGAAGCTTTCTTT. Protein product: CASSPKGQGRGTEAFF.

The rearrangement links TRBV7-9 to TRBJ1-1, with 8 bases identical to TRBD1. Germline CDR1 is SEHNR and CDR2 is FQNEAQ (reference sequence). The CDR3 contains 15 residues. After removal of 5 bases from V and 2 bases from J, the junction contained 7 bases not matched to a gene. CDR3 amino acids: CASSNRGAINTEAFF. In nucleotides, the CDR3 is TGTGCCAGCAGCAACAGGGGGGCCATCAACACTGAAGCTTTCTTT.

The V gene is TRBV7-9, the J gene TRBJ1-2; D is uncertain. The CDR3 covers 16 residues. From germline, CDR1 is SEHNR and CDR2 FQNEAQ (reference sequence). Trimming took off 1 base at V and 4 bases at J, with 16 bases between the two ends. Here the CDR3 reads CASSLEGSGGSYGYTF. CDR3 coding DNA: TGTGCCAGCAGCTTAGAAGGTTCCGGCGGGAGCTATGGCTACACCTTC. The whole variable domain, filled in from reference TRBV7-9 and TRBJ1-2, reads DTGVSQNPRHKITKRGQNVTFRCDPISEHNRLYWYRQTLGQGPEFLTYFQNEAQLEKSRLLSDRFSAERPKGSFSTLEIQRTEQGDSAMYLCASSLEGSGGSYGYTFGSGTRLTVV.

The CDR3 DNA reads as TGTGCCAGCAGCTTAGAAATTAGGGGCGAGGGCTACACCTTC. This gives the protein CASSLEIRGEGYTF. This chain links TRBV11-2 with TRBJ1-2, with TRBD1 as a possible D gene (5 bases). CDR1 is SGHAT, CDR2 FQNNGV, per germline. The CDR3 has 14 amino acids. V was shortened by 0 bases and J by 8 bases, with 13 bases between the two germline ends.

The chain couples TRBV7-8 to TRBJ1-1; D possibly corresponds to TRBD1 (6 bases). CDR1 SGHVS and CDR2 FQNEAQ come from the germline V gene. V was clipped by 1 base and J by 0 bases, with 15 bases between them. This CDR3 contains 17 residues. CDR3 in DNA: TGTGCCAGCAGCTTAGACCGACAGGTCTACATGAACACTGAAGCTTTCTTT. Protein: CASSLDRQVYMNTEAFF.